In this sample, the clone carrying this TCR beta chain turned up a few times. No antigen is known for it. The entry originates in a study of post-analysis software for immune sequencing data. Study in general: Disease courses included relapsing-remitting, secondary progressive and progressive-relapsing multiple sclerosis.

Unique molecular identifiers were built into the TCR beta cDNA libraries. MiXCR, run by TCRdb on the PCR reads, gives a single entry per CDR3 protein. The sample contains around 770,000 distinct CDR3 sequences, about 45% of which appear only once. Study-wide results and caveats: There were five or six TRBV segments more frequent in patients than controls, and TRBV5-6, TRBV5-1 and TRBV20-1 were among them.

V gave up 5 bases and J gave up 0 bases, with 20 bases separating them. The CDR3 covers 17 residues. The chain has TRBV12-3 or TRBV12-4 and TRBJ2-7; no firm D call. This receptor was obtained from a girl between 5 and 17 years old with multiple sclerosis. Sequencing was done on a sample of blood. CDR3 in amino acids: CASSPRASTLPSYEQYF. Here the CDR3 DNA reads TGTGCCAGCAGTCCCCGGGCTTCCACGCTACCCTCCTACGAGCAGTACTTC.